This is a list of T cell receptor beta chains from one sample in a study of T cells in Graves' hyperthyroidism and ophthalmopathy. TCRdb called the multiplex PCR reads again in MiXCR, with one record for every CDR3 protein. The table shows 450,000 to 650,000 distinct CDR3 sequences, with 20% occurring only once. The sample consisted of blood. These receptors all stem from a man aged 18 to 35 with Graves' hyperthyroidism. Both conserved end residues are part of each CDR3. Fields, in order: D gene, V gene, J gene, clone size, CDR3 DNA, CDR3 protein. The D gene is left open where the match is weak. Clone size appears in some rows only: once, few, many, or a class for an expanded clone.

d_call: TRBD2
v_call: TRBV29-1
j_call: TRBJ2-7
clone_size: many
cdr3_nt: TGCAGCGTTGGACCTGGGAGGGGTAAACCGTACGAGCAGTACTTC
cdr3_aa: CSVGPGRGKPYEQYF

d_call: TRBD2
v_call: TRBV4-1
j_call: TRBJ2-5
clone_size: many
cdr3_nt: TGCGCCAGCAGCCACAGACTAGCGGGTGTGGAGACCCAGTACTTC
cdr3_aa: CASSHRLAGVETQYF

d_call: .
v_call: TRBV4-2
j_call: TRBJ1-6
clone_size: few
cdr3_nt: TGTGCCAGCAGCCAAGATAGATTCCCGAGATTTAAGCCATCACCCCTCCACTTT
cdr3_aa: CASSQDRFPRFKPSPLHF

d_call: .
v_call: TRBV2
j_call: TRBJ1-1
clone_size: .
cdr3_nt: TGTGCCAGCAGGGATCCGGGACTAGAAGCTTTCTTT
cdr3_aa: CASRDPGLEAFF

d_call: .
v_call: TRBV13
j_call: TRBJ1-1
clone_size: many
cdr3_nt: TGTGCCAGCAGCGCGGATGAAGCTTTCTTT
cdr3_aa: CASSADEAFF

d_call: TRBD1
v_call: TRBV6-1
j_call: TRBJ1-5
clone_size: .
cdr3_nt: TGTGCCAGCAGTCCCACCGGGACAGCCCGCAATCAGCCCCAGCATTTT
cdr3_aa: CASSPTGTARNQPQHF

d_call: .
v_call: TRBV7-7
j_call: TRBJ2-5
clone_size: many
cdr3_nt: TGTGCCAGCAGCGCAGGACAGGGAGGGCAGACCCAGTACTTC
cdr3_aa: CASSAGQGGQTQYF

d_call: .
v_call: TRBV6-5
j_call: TRBJ1-1
clone_size: many
cdr3_nt: TGTGCCAGCAGTTACGGGGAGAACACTGAAGCTTTCTTT
cdr3_aa: CASSYGENTEAFF

d_call: .
v_call: TRBV12-3/TRBV12-4
j_call: TRBJ2-5
clone_size: many
cdr3_nt: TGTGCCAGCAGTTTAACCGGCGCGAGAGAGACCCAGTACTTC
cdr3_aa: CASSLTGARETQYF

d_call: .
v_call: TRBV12-5
j_call: TRBJ2-7
clone_size: many
cdr3_nt: TGTGCTAGTGGTTTCGGCGGAACCTACGAGCAGTACTTC
cdr3_aa: CASGFGGTYEQYF

d_call: .
v_call: TRBV6-5
j_call: TRBJ1-1
clone_size: many
cdr3_nt: TGTGCCAGCAGTTACGAGCCAGTAGACACTGAAGCTTTCTTT
cdr3_aa: CASSYEPVDTEAFF

d_call: TRBD2
v_call: TRBV12-3/TRBV12-4
j_call: TRBJ2-4
clone_size: once
cdr3_nt: TGTGCCAGCAGTGATCCCCTAGCGGCAAACATTCAGTACTTC
cdr3_aa: CASSDPLAANIQYF

d_call: .
v_call: TRBV20-1
j_call: TRBJ1-2
clone_size: many
cdr3_nt: TGCAGTGCTATCGGCAGGAGGCACAACTATGGCTACACCTTC
cdr3_aa: CSAIGRRHNYGYTF

d_call: .
v_call: TRBV12-3/TRBV12-4
j_call: TRBJ1-5
clone_size: .
cdr3_nt: TGTGCCAGCAGTTTAGGAGGGGAGAAGGACAATCAGCCCCAGCATTTT
cdr3_aa: CASSLGGEKDNQPQHF

d_call: .
v_call: TRBV24-1
j_call: TRBJ2-5
clone_size: few
cdr3_nt: TGTGCCACCAGTGCTCATAGGCCCTATCGGTACCAAGAGACCCAGTACTTC
cdr3_aa: CATSAHRPYRYQETQYF

d_call: TRBD1
v_call: TRBV27
j_call: TRBJ1-1
clone_size: .
cdr3_nt: TGTGCCAGCAGTTTCCTCCCCGGGACAGGGATCAAGTTTGCTTTCTTT
cdr3_aa: CASSFLPGTGIKFAFF

d_call: .
v_call: TRBV6-1
j_call: TRBJ1-4
clone_size: .
cdr3_nt: TGTGCCAGCAGTAGCCGGGACATAAATGAAAAACTGTTTTTT
cdr3_aa: CASSSRDINEKLFF

d_call: TRBD1
v_call: TRBV20-1
j_call: TRBJ1-1
clone_size: many
cdr3_nt: TGCAGTGCTAGAGGGGACAGGTCGAACACTGAAGCTTTCTTT
cdr3_aa: CSARGDRSNTEAFF

d_call: .
v_call: TRBV6-2/TRBV6-3
j_call: TRBJ1-2
clone_size: .
cdr3_nt: TGTGCCAGCAGTTACCTCGGGACTCTTGGCGATGGCTACACCTTC
cdr3_aa: CASSYLGTLGDGYTF

d_call: .
v_call: TRBV29-1
j_call: TRBJ1-1
clone_size: few
cdr3_nt: TGCAGCGCTCACAGGGAGTCGAACACTGAAGCTTTCTTT
cdr3_aa: CSAHRESNTEAFF

d_call: .
v_call: TRBV20-1
j_call: TRBJ2-1
clone_size: many
cdr3_nt: TGCAGTGCTGTACGTACAGGAGTCTCCTACAATGAGCAGTTCTTC
cdr3_aa: CSAVRTGVSYNEQFF

d_call: .
v_call: TRBV19
j_call: TRBJ1-1
clone_size: many
cdr3_nt: TGTGCCAGTAGTGTCGAAAGTTCTCGAGTCGCTGAAGCTTTCTTT
cdr3_aa: CASSVESSRVAEAFF

d_call: .
v_call: TRBV19
j_call: TRBJ1-2
clone_size: many
cdr3_nt: TGTGCCAGTAGTTCCTCCGGGGCTGGTGGCTACACCTTC
cdr3_aa: CASSSSGAGGYTF

d_call: .
v_call: TRBV15
j_call: TRBJ1-3
clone_size: .
cdr3_nt: TGTGCCACCAGCACCCCGGGTCTGGGAACCATATATTTT
cdr3_aa: CATSTPGLGTIYF

d_call: .
v_call: TRBV6-1
j_call: TRBJ1-1
clone_size: few
cdr3_nt: TGTGCCAGCAGTGAATACTCTTCGAATGCTTTCTTT
cdr3_aa: CASSEYSSNAFF

d_call: .
v_call: TRBV9
j_call: TRBJ2-7
clone_size: .
cdr3_nt: TGTGCCAGCAGCCCAGGGGGACTAGTAACCTACGAGCAGTACTTC
cdr3_aa: CASSPGGLVTYEQYF

d_call: .
v_call: TRBV7-6
j_call: TRBJ2-4
clone_size: few
cdr3_nt: TGTGCCAGCAGCCAAGGAGGGGGCGGCTTAGCCAAAAACATTCAGTACTTC
cdr3_aa: CASSQGGGGLAKNIQYF

d_call: .
v_call: TRBV10-3
j_call: TRBJ1-6
clone_size: few
cdr3_nt: TGTGCCATCAGTGAAGGAGGCTCCTATAATTCACCCCTCCACTTT
cdr3_aa: CAISEGGSYNSPLHF

d_call: TRBD1
v_call: TRBV2
j_call: TRBJ2-2
clone_size: many
cdr3_nt: TGTGCCAGCAGGGCCGGGACAGGGGGCCCAACCGGGGAGCTGTTTTTT
cdr3_aa: CASRAGTGGPTGELFF

d_call: .
v_call: TRBV7-9
j_call: TRBJ2-7
clone_size: .
cdr3_nt: TGTGCCAGCAGCTTAACGACGTTAAAATACGAGCAGTACTTC
cdr3_aa: CASSLTTLKYEQYF

d_call: .
v_call: TRBV2
j_call: TRBJ1-5
clone_size: many
cdr3_nt: TGTGCCAGCAGTATCAACTCGGGTGTGGTTCAGCCCCAGCATTTT
cdr3_aa: CASSINSGVVQPQHF

d_call: TRBD1
v_call: TRBV7-2
j_call: TRBJ1-5
clone_size: many
cdr3_nt: TGTGCCAGCAGCGCCGGGACAGGGGTTCAGCCCCAGCATTTT
cdr3_aa: CASSAGTGVQPQHF

d_call: .
v_call: TRBV25-1
j_call: TRBJ1-3
clone_size: .
cdr3_nt: TGTGCCAGCAGTGAGATGGACCTCTCTGGAAACACCATATATTTT
cdr3_aa: CASSEMDLSGNTIYF

d_call: .
v_call: TRBV11-2
j_call: TRBJ2-2
clone_size: many
cdr3_nt: TGTGCCAGCAGCTTAAGTGGGCGGGGCCTCACCGGGGAGCTGTTTTTT
cdr3_aa: CASSLSGRGLTGELFF

d_call: .
v_call: TRBV3-1
j_call: TRBJ2-2
clone_size: .
cdr3_nt: TGTGCCAGCAGCCAAGATCGCGGCGCCACCGGGGAGCTGTTTTTT
cdr3_aa: CASSQDRGATGELFF

d_call: TRBD1
v_call: TRBV2
j_call: TRBJ2-5
clone_size: many
cdr3_nt: TGTGCCAGCTGCGACAGGGCGGAGACCCAGTACTTC
cdr3_aa: CASCDRAETQYF

d_call: .
v_call: TRBV29-1
j_call: TRBJ2-7
clone_size: .
cdr3_nt: TGCAGCGTTGAAGACTGGCAGGGGAACGAGCAGTACTTC
cdr3_aa: CSVEDWQGNEQYF

d_call: TRBD1
v_call: TRBV6-2/TRBV6-3
j_call: TRBJ2-7
clone_size: .
cdr3_nt: TGTGCCAGCAGACCCGGGACAGGGCTGTACGAGCAGTACTTC
cdr3_aa: CASRPGTGLYEQYF

d_call: TRBD1
v_call: TRBV11-2
j_call: TRBJ2-2
clone_size: .
cdr3_nt: TGTGCCAGCAAAGGACAGGGGGCTCCGACCGGGGAGCTGTTTTTT
cdr3_aa: CASKGQGAPTGELFF

d_call: .
v_call: TRBV19
j_call: TRBJ1-1
clone_size: once
cdr3_nt: TGTGCCAGTAAGACAGCCTGGGCCGCCTCGATTAAGAACACTGAAGCTTTCTTT
cdr3_aa: CASKTAWAASIKNTEAFF